Listed here are 24 T cell receptor beta chains from one sample, sequenced in a study of response to subunit inactivated influenza vaccine (dated by TCRdb to 2017 to 2018). Library preparation was by RT-PCR. Sequencing took place on an Illumina HiSeq 2500. Through fastp at Q25 and MiXCR, TCRdb rebuilt clones from the public reads, retaining in-frame beta chains. Rows with a matching CDR3 protein are joined into one entry that keeps the most common DNA and genes. In this sample the table shows fewer than 700,000 distinct CDR3 sequences, over 10% of which occur a single time. Jointly, the top ten make up over 10% of the sample. The time point label, as the study defines it: 45 days after influenza vaccine administration. The sequencing used PBMCs from blood, collected roughly 47 days after vaccination. The receptors stem from a middle-aged man who received an inactivated influenza vaccine. Donor details come from another sample of the same person, matched by shared clones.

The genes are TRBV19 and TRBJ2-5, with D perhaps TRBD1 (5 bases). Germline-derived CDR1 and CDR2 are LNHDA and SQIVND (reference sequence). Trimming cost V 5 bases and J 1 base, with 11 bases left between them. The CDR3 has 14 amino acids. The CDR3: CASSSTEIQETQYF. The CDR3 bases are TGTGCCAGTAGTTCGACAGAAATCCAAGAGACCCAGTACTTC. The whole variable domain, filled in from reference TRBV19 and TRBJ2-5, reads DGGITQSPKYLFRKEGQNVTLSCEQNLNHDAMYWYRQDPGQGLRLIYYSQIVNDFQKGDIAEGYSVSREKKESFPLTVTSAQKNPTAFYLCASSSTEIQETQYFGPGTRLLVL.

This clonotype came up many times. The chain links TRBV7-9 to TRBJ1-6; D unresolved. CDR3 length equals 15 residues. Germline CDR1 reads SEHNR; CDR2 reads FQNEAQ (reference sequence). V lost 1 base and J lost 6, with 10 bases in between. The CDR3 here is CASSLGPGPNSPLHF. The CDR3 DNA reads TGTGCCAGCAGCTTAGGACCGGGCCCTAATTCACCCCTCCACTTT.

In its sample, this clonotype was seen a few times. V is TRBV5-6 and J is TRBJ2-1; D is possibly TRBD1 (6 bases). Trimming removed 2 bases at V and 1 base at J, with 10 bases between. Germline V gene lookup returns CDR1 SGHDT and CDR2 YYEEEE. The CDR3 runs 15 residues. The CDR3 DNA is TGTGCCAGCAGCTTATCGGACAGATCCTACAATGAGCAGTTCTTC. This gives the protein CASSLSDRSYNEQFF.

The chain couples TRBV29-1 to TRBJ2-7; D not certain. CDR1 and CDR2 from the germline V gene are SQVTM and ANQGSEA. The V end lost 7 bases, the J end lost 6 bases, and 19 bases lay between the germline ends. The CDR3 spans 13 residues. Written as DNA, the CDR3 is TGCAGCGGAAAGGGCGAATCCTCCCGCGAGCAGTACTTC. This encodes CSGKGESSREQYF.

Here the CDR3 DNA reads TGTGCCAGCAGCAGGACCCGGGACAGCTCCTACAATGAGCAGTTCTTC. Its protein product is CASSRTRDSSYNEQFF. The chain joins TRBV14 to TRBJ2-1, with 7 bases matching TRBD1. J was trimmed by 0 bases and V by 5 bases; bases with no gene match: 7. The germline CDR1 and CDR2 sequences are SGHDN and FVKESK. The CDR3 spans 16 residues.

This clonotype was found a few times. The chain is built from TRBV29-1 and TRBJ2-1; the D gene is possibly TRBD2 (5 bases). Trimming left V 7 bases short and J 9 bases short, with 10 bases between. CDR1 SQVTM and CDR2 ANQGSEA come from the germline V gene. The CDR3 covers 10 residues. The CDR3 DNA follows: TGCAGCGCCTTCGAGGGTGAGCAGTTCTTC. Its translation: CSAFEGEQFF.

This clonotype was seen repeatedly, ten times or more. This chain links TRBV10-3 with TRBJ2-6; D gene unclear. Germline V gene lookup returns CDR1 ENHRY and CDR2 SYGVKD. This CDR3 comprises 16 residues. Trimming took off 5 bases at V and 4 bases at J, with 15 bases between the two ends. Here the CDR3 DNA reads TGTGCCATCAGTAGGGCCGTAATGCGGGGGGCCAACGTCCTGACTTTC. This translates into CAISRAVMRGANVLTF.

The CDR3 loop is CASSSLKSLYEQYF. CDR3 coding DNA: TGTGCCAGCAGCAGTCTAAAGTCACTCTACGAGCAGTACTTC. The V and J genes are TRBV28 and TRBJ2-7; D gene ambiguous. Trimming stripped 6 bases from V and 3 bases from J, with 15 bases between. CDR1 MDHEN and CDR2 SYDVKM come from the germline V gene. The CDR3 runs to 14 residues.

The J gene is TRBJ2-7, the V gene TRBV18; perhaps TRBD1 as D (5 bases). V was pared by 3 bases and J by 7 bases, with 10 bases between. Germline V gene lookup returns CDR1 KGHSH and CDR2 LQKENI. This CDR3 has 12 amino acids. CDR3 DNA: TGTGCCAGCTCACCTGCGACAGAGGAGCAGTACTTC. It translates to CASSPATEEQYF.

The rearrangement links TRBV28 to TRBJ2-1; unclear D gene. V was clipped by 2 bases and J by 2 bases, with 13 bases between them. CDR1 is MDHEN and CDR2 is SYDVKM in the germline V gene. CDR3 length equals 16 residues. The CDR3 region is CASSLMSKLTYNEQFF. CDR3 nucleotides: TGTGCCAGCAGTTTAATGTCGAAGTTGACCTACAATGAGCAGTTCTTC. Variable domain in full (rest from reference TRBV28 and TRBJ2-1): DVKVTQSSRYLVKRTGEKVFLECVQDMDHENMFWYRQDPGLGLRLIYFSYDVKMKEKGDIPEGYSVSREKKERFSLILESASTNQTSMYLCASSLMSKLTYNEQFFGPGTRLTVL.

This clonotype was counted between two and nine times. This chain connects TRBV7-2 to TRBJ2-5; the D is unclear. The germline V and J ends were trimmed by 5 bases and 5 bases, with 18 bases remaining between them. The CDR3 runs to 15 residues. Germline V gene data show CDR1 as SGHTA and CDR2 as FQGNSA. The CDR3 loop is CASSPRGSGRETQYF. Written as DNA, the CDR3 is TGTGCCAGCAGCCCTAGAGGCAGTGGGCGTGAGACCCAGTACTTC.

This clonotype was recorded a few times. This chain connects TRBV5-1 to TRBJ2-2; D is unclear. The CDR3 extends over 14 amino acids. V was trimmed by 3 bases and J by 1 base, leaving 7 bases between them. Per the germline V gene, CDR1 is SGHRS and CDR2 is YFSETQ. CDR3 in amino acids: CASSSSRNTGELFF. The CDR3 region has the DNA TGCGCCAGCAGCTCATCAAGGAACACCGGGGAGCTGTTTTTT.

Notes on this clonotype: A much bigger clone sits one base away, suggesting this may be a read error. V gene TRBV28 combines with J gene TRBJ2-7, with 8 bases matching TRBD1. From germline, CDR1 is MDHEN and CDR2 SYDVKM. This CDR3 region has 17 residues. In DNA, the CDR3 is TGTTCCAGCAGGCCCCCGATTACAGGGGGAATTTTTGACGAGCAGTACTTC. Its protein product is CSSRPPITGGIFDEQYF. The full variable domain, in which reference TRBV28 and TRBJ2-7 provide the parts outside the CDR3, is DVKVTQSSRYLVKRTGEKVFLECVQDMDHENMFWYRQDPGLGLRLIYFSYDVKMKEKGDIPEGYSVSREKKERFSLILESASTNQTSMYLCSSRPPITGGIFDEQYFGPGTRLTVT.

Only a few counts were recorded for this clonotype. This rearrangement joins TRBV7-8 to TRBJ2-7; D tentatively fits TRBD1 or TRBD2 (5 bases each). Trimming removed 4 bases from V and 3 bases from J, with 19 bases in between. Germline CDR1 and CDR2: SGHVS and FQNEAQ. The CDR3 contains 16 residues. CDR3 loop: CASSSRRLAGNYEQYF. The CDR3 coding sequence is TGTGCCAGCAGCTCCCGAAGGCTAGCAGGGAACTACGAGCAGTACTTC.

The chain couples TRBV5-6 to TRBJ1-6; D gene unclear. This CDR3 has 14 residues. Germline CDR1 SGHDT, CDR2 YYEEEE. Trimming stripped 0 bases from V and 8 bases from J, with 9 bases between. In DNA form, the CDR3 reads TGTGCCAGCAGCTTGGCCGGGAGCCATTCACCCCTCCACTTT. Translating gives CASSLAGSHSPLHF.

This clonotype was counted at least ten times. The rearrangement joins TRBV12-3 or TRBV12-4 to TRBJ1-1, with unresolved D. The CDR3 consists of 12 residues. V was shortened by 6 bases and J by 7 bases, with 12 bases between the two germline ends. The CDR3 bases are TGTGCCAGCAGCCTTACGCTGGGTGAAGCTTTCTTT. Its translation: CASSLTLGEAFF.

The table lists this clonotype with a few counts. The J gene is TRBJ2-7, the V gene TRBV27; D gene uncertain. Germline CDR1 MNHEY, CDR2 SMNVEV (reference sequence). This CDR3 spans 16 amino acids. V lost 2 bases and J lost 3, with 17 bases in between. Here the CDR3 DNA reads TGTGCCAGCAGTTTAAGATGGACGGAGCCGTTCTACGAGCAGTACTTC. Translating gives CASSLRWTEPFYEQYF.

The chain recombines TRBV20-1 with TRBJ2-2; possibly TRBD2 for D (6 bases). Trimming removed 7 bases from V and 3 bases from J, with 12 bases in between. The germline V gene has CDR1 DFQATT and CDR2 SNEGSKA (reference sequence). This CDR3 spans 13 amino acids. The CDR3 DNA follows: TGCAGTGTCTTTTGGAGGGACACCGGGGAGCTGTTTTTT. Amino acid sequence: CSVFWRDTGELFF.

The chain combines TRBV12-3 or TRBV12-4 with TRBJ1-4; TRBD1 might be the D (6 bases). The V end was cut by 3 bases, the J end by 4 bases, with 12 bases between. The CDR3 totals 15 residues. For the CDR3, the DNA is TGTGCCAGCAGTTTTACCAGGGGAGGTAATGAAAAACTGTTTTTT. Translating it yields CASSFTRGGNEKLFF.

This clonotype was picked up a small number of times. V and J are TRBV7-2 and TRBJ1-5; 7 bases fit TRBD1. CDR3 length: 13 amino acids. Germline V gene data show CDR1 as SGHTA and CDR2 as FQGNSA. The V and J ends lost 5 bases and 11 bases, in that order; junction bases with no gene match: 9. The CDR3 DNA reads TGTGCCAGCAGCGACAGGGTGCAGACGGCCCAGCATTTT. Translated, it gives CASSDRVQTAQHF.

This clonotype came up a few times. The chain is built from TRBV20-1 and TRBJ2-3; possibly TRBD2 for D (6 bases). Per germline, CDR1 DFQATT and CDR2 SNEGSKA (reference sequence). CDR3 length: 15 amino acids. With 5 bases removed from V and 3 bases from J, the gap between germline ends came to 18 bases. The CDR3 is CSALGLQGWTDTQYF. In nucleotides, the CDR3 is TGCAGTGCTTTGGGACTCCAAGGATGGACAGATACGCAGTATTTT.

Only a few counts were recorded for this clonotype. The rearrangement uses TRBV7-2 and TRBJ2-1; weak D call: TRBD2 (7 bases). The CDR3 is made up of 14 amino acids. Germline V gene data show CDR1 as SGHTA and CDR2 as FQGNSA. V gave up 6 bases and J gave up 5 bases, with 14 bases separating them. CDR3 loop: CASSPRGGHNEQFF. CDR3 in DNA: TGTGCCAGCAGTCCTAGGGGGGGTCACAATGAGCAGTTCTTC.

This clonotype was seen many times. The chain links TRBV24-1 to TRBJ2-1, with TRBD1 matching over 10 bases. The CDR3 spans 14 residues. Germline values: CDR1 KGHDR, CDR2 SFDVKD. The ends lost 12 bases at V and 7 bases at J; junction bases unmatched: 11. CDR3 nucleotide sequence: TGTGCCGGTCTAGGGGACAGGGGATTTAATGAGCAGTTCTTC. Translated: CAGLGDRGFNEQFF.

This clonotype has more than one count but fewer than ten. The J gene is TRBJ2-3, the V gene TRBV20-1; 7 positions agree with TRBD1. The J segment lost 4 bases and the V segment lost 1 base, leaving 8 bases of the junction unmatched. CDR1 is DFQATT and CDR2 is SNEGSKA in the germline V gene (reference sequence). The CDR3 loop spans 15 amino acids. The CDR3, as DNA: TGCAGTGCTAGAGTGACAGGGAGCCCCTCAGATACGCAGTATTTT. This codes for CSARVTGSPSDTQYF.